These 26 T cell receptor beta chains were sequenced from one sample in a study of T cell repertoires in cytomegalovirus infection. Via MiXCR, TCRdb re-called the reads, giving one row per CDR3 protein. The data show more than 650,000 distinct CDR3 sequences, 35% to 45% seen once. The sample was PBMCs. Source of these receptors: a human donor in good health (CMV status not recorded). Some clones in this sample may be carry-over from other donors' samples.

This clonotype was seen a few times. The chain's CDR3 is CASSTRAGVDEQFF. DNA for the CDR3: TGTGCCAGCTCAACCCGAGCGGGGGTGGATGAGCAGTTCTTC. The genes are TRBV12-3 or TRBV12-4 and TRBJ2-1; 8 bases fit TRBD2. With V trimmed by 8 bases and J by 8 bases, 11 bases remained unmatched. The CDR3 is made up of 14 amino acids.

This clonotype was detected only a few times. The chain joins TRBV12-3 or TRBV12-4 to TRBJ1-1; no definite D call. This CDR3 comprises 15 residues. Trimming cost V 4 bases and J 1 base, with 13 bases left between them. The CDR3 region has the DNA TGTGCCAGCAGTTCTCAAGCAAACTCGAACACTGAAGCTTTCTTT. It codes for CASSSQANSNTEAFF.

The gene calls are TRBV5-6 and TRBJ2-7, with unresolved D. Trimming removed 5 bases from V and 4 bases from J, with 16 bases in between. The CDR3 loop spans 14 amino acids. Germline V lookup: CDR1 SGHDT, CDR2 YYEEEE. CDR3 region: CASRSFGPLYEQYF. As DNA, the CDR3 is TGTGCCAGCAGGTCATTCGGACCGCTGTACGAGCAGTACTTC.

This clonotype has only one observation. One end of the junction is discordant with germline, which a read error may explain. V gene TRBV6-1 combines with J gene TRBJ1-5, with 7 nucleotides matching TRBD1. This CDR3 region has 13 residues. Germline CDR1 MNHNS, CDR2 SASEGT. CDR3 amino acids: CARRTGPNQPQPF. CDR3 sequence (DNA): TGTGCCAGAAGGACAGGACCCAATCAGCCCCAGCCTTTT.

The rearrangement links TRBV11-3 to TRBJ2-5; D ambiguous. From germline, CDR1 is SGHNT and CDR2 YENEEA. V lost 4 bases, J lost 3 bases, and 9 bases lay in between. The CDR3 consists of 13 residues. CDR3 sequence: CASSSETEETQYF. DNA for the CDR3: TGTGCCAGCAGCTCCGAGACGGAAGAGACCCAGTACTTC.

This clonotype was seen more than once but under ten times. V usage is TRBV6-1 and J usage is TRBJ1-2; 7 nucleotides line up with TRBD1. The CDR3 runs to 18 residues. V lost 5 bases and J lost 1; bases outside the gene matches: 16. In germline, CDR1 is MNHNS, CDR2 SASEGT. CDR3 sequence reads: CASSTWTGRRRSNYGYTF. The CDR3, as DNA: TGTGCCAGCAGTACCTGGACAGGCCGTCGCCGGAGTAACTATGGCTACACCTTC.

Concerning this clonotype: A much larger clone is a single base away; this may be a read error. The CDR3, as DNA: TGTGCCATCCGGGACAGAGACTACGAGCAGTACTTC. Its translation: CAIRDRDYEQYF. The chain has TRBV19 and TRBJ2-7; 7 positions match TRBD1. With V trimmed by 10 bases and J by 3 bases, 6 bases remained unmatched. The CDR3 runs to 12 residues. Per the germline V gene, CDR1 is LNHDA and CDR2 is SQIVND (reference sequence).

This clonotype has a handful of counts. The chain combines TRBV2 with TRBJ1-5, with 7 positions matching TRBD1. V lost 6 bases and J lost 5; bases outside the gene matches: 10. The CDR3 has 15 residues. From germline, CDR1 is SNHLY and CDR2 FYNNEI. The CDR3 is CASSWARQGDQPQHF. CDR3 nucleotide sequence: TGTGCCAGCAGCTGGGCCCGACAGGGTGATCAGCCCCAGCATTTT.

This clonotype was seen a few times. One end of the junction fails to match germline, which may point to a read error. The chain couples TRBV7-9 to TRBJ1-2; tentatively, D is TRBD1 (5 bases). The CDR3 is 13 residues long. Looked up from germline, CDR1 is SEHNR and CDR2 is FQNEAQ (reference sequence). CDR3 residues: CASSLVGPKGYTF. The CDR3 bases are TGTGCCAGCAGTTTAGTGGGACCTAAGGGCTACACCTTC. Based on the CDR3 plus reference TRBV7-9 and TRBJ1-2, the full variable domain is DTGVSQNPRHKITKRGQNVTFRCDPISEHNRLYWYRQTLGQGPEFLTYFQNEAQLEKSRLLSDRFSAERPKGSFSTLEIQRTEQGDSAMYLCASSLVGPKGYTFGSGTRLTVV.

This clonotype was picked up many times. The genes are TRBV7-2 and TRBJ2-3; 12 bases map to TRBD2. V shed 1 base, J shed 3 bases, and the junction held 5 bases outside the gene matches. This CDR3 spans 17 amino acids. The germline V gene encodes CDR1 SGHTA and CDR2 FQGNSA. CDR3: CASSLVASGGATDTQYF. CDR3 in DNA: TGTGCCAGCAGCTTAGTGGCTAGCGGGGGGGCGACAGATACGCAGTATTTT. Complete variable domain (other parts from reference TRBV7-2 and TRBJ2-3): GAGVSQSPSNKVTEKGKDVELRCDPISGHTALYWYRQSLGQGLEFLIYFQGNSAPDKSGLPSDRFSAERTGGSVSTLTIQRTQQEDSAVYLCASSLVASGGATDTQYFGPGTRLTVL.

This clonotype was picked up many times. The gene calls are TRBV12-3 or TRBV12-4 and TRBJ1-1; 7 bases map to TRBD1. CDR3 length: 14 amino acids. Losses at the gene ends were 4 bases for V and 5 bases for J; bases not matched to a gene: 7. The CDR3 here is CASSSRTGSTEAFF. In nucleotides, the CDR3 is TGTGCCAGCAGTTCAAGGACAGGAAGTACTGAAGCTTTCTTT.

CDR3 region: CASRSLINSPLHF. Written as DNA, the CDR3 is TGTGCCAGCCGGAGTCTAATTAATTCACCCCTCCACTTT. The rearrangement joins TRBV27 to TRBJ1-6, with unresolved D. V was cut by 8 bases and J by 6 bases, with 11 bases left in between. The CDR3 is made up of 13 amino acids. In germline, CDR1 is MNHEY, CDR2 SMNVEV (reference sequence).

The J gene is TRBJ1-2, the V gene TRBV12-3 or TRBV12-4; D gene uncertain. V was pared by 6 bases and J by 3 bases, with 17 bases between. This CDR3 is built from 15 residues. Written as DNA, the CDR3 is TGTGCCAGCAGCCCCTTTAGGCAGACTCACTATGGCTACACCTTC. Translating it yields CASSPFRQTHYGYTF.

The chain joins TRBV28 to TRBJ2-7; possible D gene TRBD2, 6 bases. Trimming stripped 5 bases from V and 12 bases from J, with 17 bases between. The CDR3 runs 12 residues. The germline V gene has CDR1 MDHEN and CDR2 SYDVKM. The CDR3 DNA follows: TGTGCCAGCAGTAAGGTGACGGAGGGTAGGTACTTC. Protein sequence: CASSKVTEGRYF. Full variable domain (remainder filled in from reference TRBV28 and TRBJ2-7): DVKVTQSSRYLVKRTGEKVFLECVQDMDHENMFWYRQDPGLGLRLIYFSYDVKMKEKGDIPEGYSVSREKKERFSLILESASTNQTSMYLCASSKVTEGRYFGPGTRLTVT.

The chain combines TRBV15 with TRBJ2-3; 8 bases are shared with TRBD2. In germline, CDR1 is LNHNV, CDR2 YYDKDF (reference sequence). V shed 0 bases and J 0 bases; nucleotides not matched to a gene: 8. CDR3 size: 18 residues. CDR3 residues: CATSREVWVAGSTDTQYF. Written as DNA, the CDR3 is TGTGCCACCAGCAGAGAAGTTTGGGTAGCGGGAAGCACAGATACGCAGTATTTT.

The chain recombines TRBV20-1 with TRBJ2-3; TRBD2 matches at 11 bases. The CDR3 totals 16 residues. Per the germline V gene, CDR1 is DFQATT and CDR2 is SNEGSKA (reference sequence). CDR3 region: CNALLSGRATADTQYF. The CDR3 DNA reads TGCAATGCCTTACTTAGCGGGAGGGCCACGGCAGATACGCAGTATTTT.

This clonotype showed up just a few times. The chain combines TRBV28 with TRBJ1-5; 8 bases are shared with TRBD1. CDR3 length: 14 amino acids. The V gene end was trimmed by 7 bases and the J gene end by 5 bases; junction bases not matched to a gene: 7. Germline values: CDR1 MDHEN, CDR2 SYDVKM. For the CDR3, the DNA is TGTGCCAGCACCACGACAGGGGCCCATCAGCCCCAGCATTTT. Translating gives CASTTTGAHQPQHF.

On this clonotype: At one boundary the junction diverges from the germline segment, which might be a read error. The rearrangement joins TRBV12-3 or TRBV12-4 to TRBJ2-2, with TRBD2 as a possible D gene (5 bases). This CDR3 comprises 16 residues. CDR3 coding DNA: TGTGCCAGCAGAATGGGCAGGAGGACGAAGACCGGGGAGCTGTTTTTT. This translates into CASRMGRRTKTGELFF.

The chain links TRBV11-3 to TRBJ2-2; the match to TRBD2 covers 7 bases. This CDR3 is 14 amino acids long. Trimming cost V 5 bases and J 4 bases; bases outside gene matches: 4. Germline V gene sequence: CDR1 SGHNT, CDR2 YENEEA. The CDR3 DNA reads TGTGCCAGCAGCCGCGGGGGACTCACCGGGGAGCTGTTTTTT. Protein product: CASSRGGLTGELFF.

This clonotype occurred a few times. The rearrangement uses TRBV7-9 and TRBJ1-2, with D tentatively TRBD1 (5 bases). Germline CDR1 and CDR2: SEHNR and FQNEAQ (reference sequence). This CDR3 contains 14 residues. V lost 5 bases, J lost 3 bases, and 13 bases lay in between. CDR3 region: CASSETQGYYGYTF. In DNA form, the CDR3 reads TGTGCCAGCAGCGAAACCCAGGGATACTATGGCTACACCTTC.

The sample holds a few counts of this clonotype. The V and J genes are TRBV15 and TRBJ2-5; D unclear. This CDR3 spans 18 amino acids. Trimming removed 5 bases from V and 5 bases from J, with 27 bases in between. CDR1 is LNHNV and CDR2 is YYDKDF in the germline V gene (reference sequence). The CDR3 DNA is TGTGCCACCAGCCGCAATCCCCCGACGACGGCTCAAATGGAGACCCAGTACTTC. The encoded protein is CATSRNPPTTAQMETQYF.

The chain has TRBV5-4 and TRBJ2-3, with 10 bases matching TRBD1. Looked up from germline, CDR1 is SGHNT and CDR2 is YYREEE (reference sequence). J was trimmed by 5 bases and V by 4 bases; bases with no gene match: 10. CDR3 length equals 16 residues. CDR3 DNA: TGTGCCAGCAGCCCTACTCCGGGACAGGGGTTAGATACGCAGTATTTT. Translating gives CASSPTPGQGLDTQYF.

This clonotype has more than one count but fewer than ten. Here the CDR3 DNA reads TGTGCCAGCAGCCCGGGCAGACCCGAGCAGTACTTC. Translated, it gives CASSPGRPEQYF. The chain carries TRBV27 and TRBJ2-7; D is ambiguous. This CDR3 comprises 12 residues. Germline CDR1 reads MNHEY; CDR2 reads SMNVEV (reference sequence). Between the trimmed V and J ends, which lost 6 bases and 6 bases, there was a span of 12 bases.

J is TRBJ1-4 and V is TRBV7-6, with D possibly TRBD1 on 5 matching bases. The V gene's germline CDR1 is SGHVS and CDR2 FNYEAQ. V was clipped by 3 bases and J by 0 bases, with 20 bases between them. CDR3 length: 19 amino acids. Written as DNA, the CDR3 is TGTGCCAGCAGCTTCGGGGCGGCCAGGCAATTCTCAACTAATGAAAAACTGTTTTTT. This gives the protein CASSFGAARQFSTNEKLFF.

This clonotype was seen more than once but under ten times. This chain connects TRBV20-1 to TRBJ2-3, with D maybe TRBD2 (5 bases). The CDR3 is made up of 19 amino acids. Germline CDR1 reads DFQATT; CDR2 reads SNEGSKA (reference sequence). With 1 base removed from V and 0 bases from J, the gap between germline ends came to 23 bases. The CDR3 nucleotides read TGCAGTGCTAGAGGGGCGAGGGTTTTGCGGACTGCTAGCACAGATACGCAGTATTTT. Amino acid sequence: CSARGARVLRTASTDTQYF.

J is TRBJ2-6 and V is TRBV7-9; tentatively, D is TRBD1 (7 bases). Trimming shortened V by 5 bases and J by 4 bases, and 15 bases separated the two germline ends. From germline, CDR1 is SEHNR and CDR2 FQNEAQ (reference sequence). This CDR3 is built from 16 residues. The CDR3 DNA is TGTGCCAGCAGCCAGGGGGGTGACCCAGGGGCCAACGTCCTGACTTTC. Protein: CASSQGGDPGANVLTF.